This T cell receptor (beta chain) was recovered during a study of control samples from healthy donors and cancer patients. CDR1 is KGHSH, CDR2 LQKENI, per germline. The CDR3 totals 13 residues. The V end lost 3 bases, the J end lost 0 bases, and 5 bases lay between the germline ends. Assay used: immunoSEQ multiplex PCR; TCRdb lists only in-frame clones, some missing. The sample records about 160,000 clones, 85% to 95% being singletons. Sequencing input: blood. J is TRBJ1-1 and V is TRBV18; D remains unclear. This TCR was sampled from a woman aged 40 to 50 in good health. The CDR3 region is CASSPGVNTEAFF. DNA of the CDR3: TGTGCCAGCTCACCGGGCGTGAACACTGAAGCTTTCTTT.